The next 13 T cell receptor beta chains were all read from a single sample in a study of blood T cell dynamics during melanoma immunotherapy (dated by TCRdb to 2018 to 2021). The library was generated by the immunoSEQ multiplex PCR assay. TCRdb holds this immuneACCESS table with in-frame rearrangements only. Some clones are missing; in checked studies, unresolved V genes explain under half, and the rest has no known cause. The sample contains about 7,600 clones, over 65% of them found a single time. Clones ranked in the top ten supply 4% to 6.5% of the sample. The sample's time point label, in plain terms: week 3, after first cycle of checkpoint inhibitor. The specimen comprised blood, sampled from a patient treated with checkpoint blockade. The receptors were sampled from a human donor with melanoma.

V is TRBV7-2 and J is TRBJ2-2; D is perhaps TRBD2 (5 bases). CDR3 length equals 16 residues. V was pared by 4 bases and J by 4 bases, with 16 bases between. Germline CDR1 reads SGHTA; CDR2 reads FQGNSA. CDR3 amino acids: CASSSGLKRSTGELFF. The CDR3 nucleotides are TGTGCCAGCAGCTCTGGGTTAAAGCGGAGCACCGGGGAGCTGTTTTTT.

The genes are TRBV6-6 and TRBJ1-4, with D unresolved. The germline V gene has CDR1 MNHNY and CDR2 SVGAGI (reference sequence). CDR3 length: 15 residues. The ends were cut back, 2 bases at V and 2 bases at J, with 9 bases in the middle. CDR3 nucleotide sequence: TGTGCCAGCAGTTACATTGAGGGTACTAATGAAAAACTGTTTTTT. Encoded protein: CASSYIEGTNEKLFF.

This chain joins TRBV13 and TRBJ2-3; 7 bases are a match to TRBD1. J was trimmed by 1 base and V by 5 bases; bases with no gene match: 9. The CDR3 spans 16 residues. Germline V lookup: CDR1 PRHDT, CDR2 FYEKMQ (reference sequence). The DNA for the CDR3 is TGTGCCAGCAGCCGCGAAGAAGGGGGCGGCACAGATACGCAGTATTTT. Translated, it gives CASSREEGGGTDTQYF.

This rearrangement joins TRBV4-1 to TRBJ1-2; no firm D call. V gave up 1 base and J gave up 2 bases, with 5 bases separating them. Germline CDR1 MGHRA, CDR2 YSYEKL. The CDR3 sequence is 13 residues long. The CDR3 here is CASSQAGNYGYTF. For the CDR3, the DNA is TGCGCCAGCAGCCAAGCGGGGAACTATGGCTACACCTTC.

This chain uses TRBV19 with TRBJ2-5; 9 positions agree with TRBD1. Germline assignment: CDR1 LNHDA and CDR2 SQIVND (reference sequence). After removal of 6 bases from V and 4 bases from J, the junction contained 0 bases not matched to a gene. The CDR3 contains 12 residues. The CDR3 region is CASRDRGETQYF. CDR3 coding DNA: TGTGCCAGTAGGGACAGGGGAGAGACCCAGTACTTC.

The chain combines TRBV7-9 with TRBJ2-6, with a possible D match to TRBD2 (5 bases). Germline CDR1 SEHNR, CDR2 FQNEAQ (reference sequence). Trimming took 5 bases from V and 0 from J, leaving 11 bases between them. The CDR3 runs 16 residues. DNA of the CDR3: TGTGCCAGCAGCACCGACCGGGGCTCTGGGGCCAACGTCCTGACTTTC. It translates to CASSTDRGSGANVLTF.

The chain recombines TRBV10-2 with TRBJ1-5; D may be TRBD1 (6 bases). This CDR3 has 17 residues. Trimming removed 3 bases from V and 0 bases from J, with 15 bases in between. The germline CDR1 and CDR2 sequences are WSHSY and SAAADI. This chain's CDR3 is CASSDWRGGDSNQPQHF. The CDR3 coding sequence is TGCGCCAGCAGTGACTGGAGGGGGGGGGATAGCAATCAGCCCCAGCATTTT.

The V call is TRBV4-1, the J call TRBJ2-7, with 8 bases lining up with TRBD2. This CDR3 spans 16 amino acids. The germline V gene has CDR1 MGHRA and CDR2 YSYEKL. The V and J ends lost 0 bases and 6 bases, in that order; junction bases with no gene match: 10. The CDR3 region is CASSQEVIAGRGEQYF. Written as DNA, the CDR3 is TGCGCCAGCAGCCAAGAAGTAATAGCGGGGAGAGGCGAGCAGTACTTC.

V and J are TRBV30 and TRBJ1-5; 7 positions match TRBD1. Germline loops: CDR1 GTSNPN, CDR2 SVGIG (reference sequence). The ends lost 0 bases at V and 6 bases at J; junction bases unmatched: 8. The CDR3 has 15 amino acids. The CDR3 loop is CAWSVRGGGGQPQHF. The CDR3 DNA sequence: TGTGCCTGGAGTGTACGAGGAGGGGGCGGTCAGCCCCAGCATTTT.

This chain uses TRBV2 with TRBJ2-7; D may be TRBD1 (6 bases). Germline loops: CDR1 SNHLY, CDR2 FYNNEI. The ends were cut back, 6 bases at V and 2 bases at J, with 14 bases in the middle. This CDR3 has 14 amino acids. The CDR3 sequence is CASRVPRGPYEQYF. DNA for the CDR3: TGTGCCAGCAGGGTCCCCAGGGGCCCCTACGAGCAGTACTTC. The whole variable domain, filled in from reference TRBV2 and TRBJ2-7, reads EPEVTQTPSHQVTQMGQEVILRCVPISNHLYFYWYRQILGQKVEFLVSFYNNEISEKSEIFDDQFSVERPDGSNFTLKIRSTKLEDSAMYFCASRVPRGPYEQYFGPGTRLTVT.

The chain links TRBV4-2 to TRBJ1-2, with 12 bases lining up with TRBD1. From germline, CDR1 is LGHNA and CDR2 YNFKEQ. The CDR3 is 17 amino acids. J was trimmed by 7 bases and V by 6 bases; bases with no gene match: 15. As DNA, the CDR3 is TGTGCCAGCAGTTACACCGGGACAGGGGGCCCTATTCGTGGCTACACCTTC. Translation gives CASSYTGTGGPIRGYTF.

To note about this clone: The sample carries other DNA sequences with the same CDR3. The V call is TRBV30, the J call TRBJ1-1; D may be TRBD1 (6 bases). This CDR3 region has 14 residues. The germline V and J ends were trimmed by 0 bases and 4 bases, with 12 bases remaining between them. The germline V gene has CDR1 GTSNPN and CDR2 SVGIG (reference sequence). CDR3 DNA sequence: TGTGCCTGGAGTGTTGGGGGGGCCGGCACTGAAGCTTTCTTT. As protein: CAWSVGGAGTEAFF.

The chain links TRBV6-1 to TRBJ1-2; D remains ambiguous. The CDR3 covers 12 residues. Trimming removed 7 bases from V and 3 bases from J, with 9 bases in between. CDR1 MNHNS and CDR2 SASEGT come from the germline V gene. The CDR3 DNA reads as TGTGCCAGCAAGGCCAGCTACTATGGCTACACCTTC. Its translation: CASKASYYGYTF.